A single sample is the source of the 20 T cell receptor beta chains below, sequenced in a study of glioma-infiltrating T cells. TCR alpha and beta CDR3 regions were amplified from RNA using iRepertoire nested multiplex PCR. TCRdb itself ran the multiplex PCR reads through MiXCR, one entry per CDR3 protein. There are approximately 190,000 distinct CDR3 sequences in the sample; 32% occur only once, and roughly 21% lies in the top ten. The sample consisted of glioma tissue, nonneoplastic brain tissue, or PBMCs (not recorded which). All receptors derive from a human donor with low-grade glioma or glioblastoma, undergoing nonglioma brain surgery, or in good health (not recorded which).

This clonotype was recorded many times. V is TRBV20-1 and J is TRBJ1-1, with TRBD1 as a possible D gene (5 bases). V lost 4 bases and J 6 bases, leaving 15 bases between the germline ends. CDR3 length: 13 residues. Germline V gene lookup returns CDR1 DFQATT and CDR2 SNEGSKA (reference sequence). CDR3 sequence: CSATGTTDAEAFF. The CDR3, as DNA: TGCAGTGCTACAGGGACGACGGACGCTGAAGCTTTCTTT.

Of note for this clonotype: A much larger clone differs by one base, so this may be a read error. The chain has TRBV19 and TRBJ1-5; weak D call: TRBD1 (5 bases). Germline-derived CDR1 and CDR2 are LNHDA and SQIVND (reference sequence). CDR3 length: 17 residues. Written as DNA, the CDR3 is TGTGCCAGTAGTATAGTCTCCAGGGCCTATAGCAATCAGCCCGAGCATTTT. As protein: CASSIVSRAYSNQPEHF.

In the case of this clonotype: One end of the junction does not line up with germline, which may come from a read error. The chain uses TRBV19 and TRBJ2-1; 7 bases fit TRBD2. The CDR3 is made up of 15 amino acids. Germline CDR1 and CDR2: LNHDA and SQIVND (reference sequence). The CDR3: CARSENSATGGTQCF. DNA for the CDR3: TGTGCCAGAAGTGAGAATAGCGCGACCGGGGGGACCCAGTGCTTC.

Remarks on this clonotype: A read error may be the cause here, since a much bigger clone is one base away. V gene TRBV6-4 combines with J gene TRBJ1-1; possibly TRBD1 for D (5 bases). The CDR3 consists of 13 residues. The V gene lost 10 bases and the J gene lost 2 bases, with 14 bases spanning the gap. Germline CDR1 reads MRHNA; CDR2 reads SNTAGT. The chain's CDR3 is CATAQGVNTEAFF. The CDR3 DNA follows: TGTGCCACCGCCCAGGGCGTTAACACTGAAGCTTTCTTT.

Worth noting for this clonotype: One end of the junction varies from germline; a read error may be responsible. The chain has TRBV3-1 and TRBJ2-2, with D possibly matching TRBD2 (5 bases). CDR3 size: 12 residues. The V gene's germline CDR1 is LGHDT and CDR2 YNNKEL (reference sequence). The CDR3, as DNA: TGTGCCAGCAGCCAAGATCCCGGGGAGCTATTATTT. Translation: CASSQDPGELLF.

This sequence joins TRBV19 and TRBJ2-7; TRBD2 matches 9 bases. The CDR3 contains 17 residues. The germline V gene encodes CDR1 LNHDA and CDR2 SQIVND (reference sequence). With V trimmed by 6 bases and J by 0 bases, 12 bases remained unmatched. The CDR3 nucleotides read TGTGCCAGTAGGGGCCGTGTAGCGGGAGTTACCTCCTACGAGCAGTACTTC. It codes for CASRGRVAGVTSYEQYF. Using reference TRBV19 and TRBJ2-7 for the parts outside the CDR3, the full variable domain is DGGITQSPKYLFRKEGQNVTLSCEQNLNHDAMYWYRQDPGQGLRLIYYSQIVNDFQKGDIAEGYSVSREKKESFPLTVTSAQKNPTAFYLCASRGRVAGVTSYEQYFGPGTRLTVT.

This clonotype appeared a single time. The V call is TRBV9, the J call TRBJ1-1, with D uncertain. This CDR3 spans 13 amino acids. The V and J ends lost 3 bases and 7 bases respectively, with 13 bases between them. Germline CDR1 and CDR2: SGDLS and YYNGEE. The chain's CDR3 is CASSDAPFGEAFF. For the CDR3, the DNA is TGTGCCAGCAGCGACGCCCCCTTTGGTGAAGCTTTCTTT.

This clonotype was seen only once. The CDR3 coding sequence is TGTGCCAGCAGCTTAGGGGCAGTGTTTGGCTACACCTTC. This sequence encodes CASSLGAVFGYTF. V gene TRBV7-9 combines with J gene TRBJ1-2; no firm D call. The CDR3 covers 13 residues. Germline lookup yields CDR1 SEHNR and CDR2 FQNEAQ (reference sequence). V was cut by 1 base and J by 7 bases, with 10 bases left in between.

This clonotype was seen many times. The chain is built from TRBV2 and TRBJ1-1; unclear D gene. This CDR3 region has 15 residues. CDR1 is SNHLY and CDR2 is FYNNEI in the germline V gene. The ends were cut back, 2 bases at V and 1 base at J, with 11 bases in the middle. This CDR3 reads CASSEQERPNTEAFF. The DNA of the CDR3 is TGTGCCAGCAGTGAACAGGAACGGCCGAACACTGAAGCTTTCTTT.

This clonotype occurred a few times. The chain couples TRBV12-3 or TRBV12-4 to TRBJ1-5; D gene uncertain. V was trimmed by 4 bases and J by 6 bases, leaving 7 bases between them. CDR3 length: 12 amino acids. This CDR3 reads CASSYDTQPQHF. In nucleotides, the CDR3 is TGTGCCAGCAGTTACGACACTCAGCCCCAGCATTTT.

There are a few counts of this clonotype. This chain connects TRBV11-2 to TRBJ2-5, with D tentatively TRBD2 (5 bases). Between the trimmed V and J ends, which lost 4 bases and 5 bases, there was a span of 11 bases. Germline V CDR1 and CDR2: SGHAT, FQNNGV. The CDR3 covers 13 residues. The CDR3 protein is CASSYRTGETQYF. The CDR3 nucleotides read TGTGCCAGCAGCTATCGGACTGGGGAGACCCAGTACTTC. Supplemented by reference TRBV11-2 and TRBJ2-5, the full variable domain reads EAGVAQSPRYKIIEKRQSVAFWCNPISGHATLYWYQQILGQGPKLLIQFQNNGVVDDSQLPKDRFSAERLKGVDSTLKIQPAKLEDSAVYLCASSYRTGETQYFGPGTRLLVL.

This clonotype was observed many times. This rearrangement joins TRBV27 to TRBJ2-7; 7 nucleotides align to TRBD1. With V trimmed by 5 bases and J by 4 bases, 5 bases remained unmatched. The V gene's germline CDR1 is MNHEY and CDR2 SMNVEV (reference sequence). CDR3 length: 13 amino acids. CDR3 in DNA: TGTGCCAGCAGTGGGAGACAGGGATACGAGCAGTACTTC. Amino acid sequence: CASSGRQGYEQYF.

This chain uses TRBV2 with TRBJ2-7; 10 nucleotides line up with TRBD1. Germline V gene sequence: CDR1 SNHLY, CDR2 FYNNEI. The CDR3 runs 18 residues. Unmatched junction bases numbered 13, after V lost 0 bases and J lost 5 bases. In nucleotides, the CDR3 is TGTGCCAGCAGTGAAGCGCTTCTGGGACAGGGGTTGGTTAACGAGCAGTACTTC. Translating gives CASSEALLGQGLVNEQYF.

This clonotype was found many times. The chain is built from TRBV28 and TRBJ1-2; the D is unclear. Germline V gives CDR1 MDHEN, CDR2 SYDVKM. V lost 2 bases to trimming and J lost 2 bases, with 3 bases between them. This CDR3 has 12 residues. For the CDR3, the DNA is TGTGCCAGCAGTTTAGGGAACTATGGCTACACCTTC. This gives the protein CASSLGNYGYTF.

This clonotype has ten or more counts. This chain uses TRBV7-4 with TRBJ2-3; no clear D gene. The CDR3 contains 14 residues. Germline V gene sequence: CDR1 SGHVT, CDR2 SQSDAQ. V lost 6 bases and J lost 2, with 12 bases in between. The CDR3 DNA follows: TGTGCCAGCAGGAGGTCACCGTACACAGATACGCAGTATTTT. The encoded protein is CASRRSPYTDTQYF.

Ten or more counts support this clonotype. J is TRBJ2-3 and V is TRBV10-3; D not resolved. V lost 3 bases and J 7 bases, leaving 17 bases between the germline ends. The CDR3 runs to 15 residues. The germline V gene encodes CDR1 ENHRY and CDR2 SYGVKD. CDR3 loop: CAISDSVGVLNTQYF. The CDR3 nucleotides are TGTGCCATCAGTGATTCTGTGGGCGTCCTTAATACGCAGTATTTT.

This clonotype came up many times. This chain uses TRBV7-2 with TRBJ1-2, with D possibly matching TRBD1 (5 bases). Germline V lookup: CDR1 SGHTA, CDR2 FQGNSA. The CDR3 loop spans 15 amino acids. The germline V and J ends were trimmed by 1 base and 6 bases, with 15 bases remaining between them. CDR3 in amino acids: CASSLGSSGVNGYTF. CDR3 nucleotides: TGTGCCAGCAGCTTAGGTTCGTCGGGGGTAAATGGCTACACCTTC.

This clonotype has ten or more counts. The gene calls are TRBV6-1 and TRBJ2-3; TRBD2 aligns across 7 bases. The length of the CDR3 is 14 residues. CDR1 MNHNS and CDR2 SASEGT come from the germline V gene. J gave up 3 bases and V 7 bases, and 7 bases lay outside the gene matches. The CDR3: CASMLASGTDTQYF. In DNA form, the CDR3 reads TGTGCCAGCATGCTGGCTAGCGGAACAGATACGCAGTATTTT.

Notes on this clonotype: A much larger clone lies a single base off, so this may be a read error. This CDR3 is CASSISGRSNHPQHF. The CDR3 nucleotides read TGTGCCAGTAGTATATCTGGCCGGAGCAATCATCCCCAGCATTTT. The chain joins TRBV19 to TRBJ1-5; no clear D gene. Germline CDR1 LNHDA, CDR2 SQIVND (reference sequence). CDR3 size: 15 residues.

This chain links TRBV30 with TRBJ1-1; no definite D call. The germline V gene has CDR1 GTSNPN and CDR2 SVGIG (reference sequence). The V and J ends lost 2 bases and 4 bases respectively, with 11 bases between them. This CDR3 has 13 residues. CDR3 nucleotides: TGTGCCTGGAGTCGCAATCCTAGCACTGAAGCTTTCTTT. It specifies CAWSRNPSTEAFF.